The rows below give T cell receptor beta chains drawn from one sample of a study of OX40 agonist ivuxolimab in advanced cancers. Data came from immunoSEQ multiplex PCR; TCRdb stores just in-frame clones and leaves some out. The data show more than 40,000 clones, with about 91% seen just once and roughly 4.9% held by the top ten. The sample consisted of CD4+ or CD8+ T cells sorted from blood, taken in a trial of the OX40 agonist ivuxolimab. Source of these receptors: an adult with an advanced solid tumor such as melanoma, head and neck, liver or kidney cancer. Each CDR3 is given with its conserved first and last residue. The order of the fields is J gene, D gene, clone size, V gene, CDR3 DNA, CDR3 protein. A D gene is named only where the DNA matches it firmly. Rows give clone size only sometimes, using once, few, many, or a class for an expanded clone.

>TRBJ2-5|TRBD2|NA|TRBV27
TGTGCCAGCAGTTTATTACTAGCGGGAGGTCCAGAGACCCAGTACTTC
CASSLLLAGGPETQYF
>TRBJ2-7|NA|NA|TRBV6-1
TGTGCCAGCAGTACCCTGCGGGGACATTCCTACGAGCAGTACTTC
CASSTLRGHSYEQYF
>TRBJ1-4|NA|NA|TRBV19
TGTGCCAGTAGTATCGGGGTCGGGGTTAATGAAAAACTGTTTTTT
CASSIGVGVNEKLFF
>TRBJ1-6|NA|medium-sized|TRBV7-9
TGTGCCAGCAGCCCCACGGAGGGCAGGGTTAATTCACCCCTCCACTTT
CASSPTEGRVNSPLHF
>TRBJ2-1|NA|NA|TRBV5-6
TGTGCCAGCAGCTTCGAGCGCGGCCCGGAGTTCGATGAGCAGTTCTTC
CASSFERGPEFDEQFF
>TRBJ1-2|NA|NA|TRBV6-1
TGTGCCAGCAGTGTAACAGGGAGTATTATCTATGGCTACACCTTC
CASSVTGSIIYGYTF
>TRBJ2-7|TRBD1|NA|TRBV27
TGTGCCAGCAGTTTCGAGGGGGCTGCCTACGAGCAGTACTTC
CASSFEGAAYEQYF
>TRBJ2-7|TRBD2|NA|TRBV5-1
TGCGCCAGCAGCCTGGACAGGGCTCGGATAGCGGGAGGGCCGTCCTACGAGCAGTACTTC
CASSLDRARIAGGPSYEQYF
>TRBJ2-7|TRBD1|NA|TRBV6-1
TGTGCCAGCAGTGAATCGGGACAGGGGCGGGTTCCTCACTACGAGCAGTACTTC
CASSESGQGRVPHYEQYF
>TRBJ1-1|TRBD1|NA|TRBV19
TGTGCCAGTAGTATCGGGACAGGGATGATGAACACTGAAGCTTTCTTT
CASSIGTGMMNTEAFF
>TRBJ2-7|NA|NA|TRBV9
TGTGCCAGCAGCGTAAGTCCGAATTCCTACGAGCAGTACTTC
CASSVSPNSYEQYF
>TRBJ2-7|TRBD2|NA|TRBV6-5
TGTGCCAGCAGTTACGGGACTAGCGGGAGCCTCAACGAGCAGTACTTC
CASSYGTSGSLNEQYF
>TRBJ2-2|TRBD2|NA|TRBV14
TGTGCCAGCAGCCAAAAGGGGGCTAGCGGGAGTCCCGGGGAGCTGTTTTTT
CASSQKGASGSPGELFF
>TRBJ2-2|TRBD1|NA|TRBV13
TGTGCCAGCAGCGACCTGCAGGGGGCTGGAACCGGGGAGCTGTTTTTT
CASSDLQGAGTGELFF
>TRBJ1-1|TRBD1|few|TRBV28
TGTGCCAGCAGTTTAGGACAGGGATGGAACACTGAAGCTTTCTTT
CASSLGQGWNTEAFF
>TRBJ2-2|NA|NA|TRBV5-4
TGTGCCAGCAGCTTTGGAACCGGGGAGCTGTTTTTT
CASSFGTGELFF